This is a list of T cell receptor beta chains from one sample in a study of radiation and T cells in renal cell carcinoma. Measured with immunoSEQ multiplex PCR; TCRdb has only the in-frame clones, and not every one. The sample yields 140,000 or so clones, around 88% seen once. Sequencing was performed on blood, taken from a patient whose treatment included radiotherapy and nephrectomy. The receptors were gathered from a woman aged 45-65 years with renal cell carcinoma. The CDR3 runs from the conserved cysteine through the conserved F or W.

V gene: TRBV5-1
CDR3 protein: CASNPGLVERETQYF

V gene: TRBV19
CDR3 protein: CASKLSGNEKLFF

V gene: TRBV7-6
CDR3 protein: CASSRHLQETQYF

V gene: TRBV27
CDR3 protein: CASRPGTSFLSYEQYF

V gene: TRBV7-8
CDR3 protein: CASRLDRGNEQYF

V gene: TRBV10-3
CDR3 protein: CAISDSGGNSNEQFF

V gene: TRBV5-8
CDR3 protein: CASSSGDRGIPVLETQYF

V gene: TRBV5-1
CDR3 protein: CASRRLQGMDDEQFF

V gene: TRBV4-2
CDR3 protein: CASSQERRADTQYF

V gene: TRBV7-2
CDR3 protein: CASSLAWLPGYEQYF

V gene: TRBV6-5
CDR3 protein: CASSLPAVAEQFF

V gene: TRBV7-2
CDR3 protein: CASSQRKTVEKLFF

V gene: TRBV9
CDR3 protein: CASSFGQGGYEQYF

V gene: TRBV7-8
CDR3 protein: CASSSNTGGVEPQHF

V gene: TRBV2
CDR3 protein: CASSSSQGLGEQYF

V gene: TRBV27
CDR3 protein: CASSIPTWTGAETQYF

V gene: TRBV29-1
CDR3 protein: CSVDNQETQYF

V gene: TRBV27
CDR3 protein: CASSQIAGETREQYF

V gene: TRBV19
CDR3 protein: CASKEQGNQPQHF

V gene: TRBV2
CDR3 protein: CASSGGTTSTDTQYF

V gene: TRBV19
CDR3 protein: CASSIEGTGELFF

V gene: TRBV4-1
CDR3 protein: CASSQEWGNTQYF

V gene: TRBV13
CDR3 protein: CASSDDRDEQYF

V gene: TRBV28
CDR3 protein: CASRETGVTDTQYF

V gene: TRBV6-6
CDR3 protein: CASSYSRGGNQPQHF

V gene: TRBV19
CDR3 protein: CASRWGDTEAFF

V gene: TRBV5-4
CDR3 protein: CASSRLAGGQETQYF

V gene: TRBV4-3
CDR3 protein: CASSQDYSGGPGDTQYF

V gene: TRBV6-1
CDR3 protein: CASGVLSAQYF

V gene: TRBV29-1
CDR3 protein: CSVAIGFSYNEQFF

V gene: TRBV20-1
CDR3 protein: CSARTIYEQYF

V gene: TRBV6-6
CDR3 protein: CASSPAGQSITEAFF

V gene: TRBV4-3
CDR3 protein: CASSQVTQAAGYTF

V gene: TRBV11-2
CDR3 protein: CASSSGPEQHF

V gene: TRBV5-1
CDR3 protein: CASSTGTSGNTIYF

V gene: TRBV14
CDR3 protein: CASSVTSGSYEQYF

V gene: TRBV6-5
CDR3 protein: CASRLLDITEAFF

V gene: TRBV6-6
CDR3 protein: CASSGTGDLAEAFF

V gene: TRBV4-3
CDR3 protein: CASSQDLRVSSYNEQFF

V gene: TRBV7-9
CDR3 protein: CASSSKGWIPGELFF

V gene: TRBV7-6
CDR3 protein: CASSLAVGRENTIYF

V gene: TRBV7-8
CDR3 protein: CASSLAGQVSYEQYF

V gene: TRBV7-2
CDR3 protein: CASSLYRQGAESNEKLFF

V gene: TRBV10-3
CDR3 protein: CAISDGGKGTGELFF

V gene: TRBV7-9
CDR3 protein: CASSLTGGSDEQYF

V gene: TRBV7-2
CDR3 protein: CASSLDLANEKLFF

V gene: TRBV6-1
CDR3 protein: CASSEGGGAQPQHF

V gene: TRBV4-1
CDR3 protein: CASSVGLRDNEQFF

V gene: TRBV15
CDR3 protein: CATSRDRGDGYTF

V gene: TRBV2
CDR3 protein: CASRIYSNQPQHF

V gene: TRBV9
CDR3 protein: CASTITGELFF

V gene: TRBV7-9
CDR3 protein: CASSLAYSDRETAGYTF